This TCR beta chain comes out of a study of read filtering for tumor transcriptome and immune sequencing. Study background: RNA-seq yielded only 85 to 1273 TCR reads, IR-seq about 4 to 10.27 million. Study-level findings and limits: In IR-seq, single-read clonotypes were around 85% of clonotypes but 3.5% to 4% of reads. IR-seq captured clonotypes deeper and more reliably than RNA-seq.

This library used around 400 ng RNA and molecular barcoded adaptors spanning alpha/delta and beta/gamma chains. Each CDR3 protein is one row after TCRdb ran MiXCR on the reads. The table has tens of thousands of distinct CDR3 sequences, about 19% seen once. V dropped 7 bases and J dropped 5; count of bases not matched to a gene: 7. Germline-derived CDR1 and CDR2 are SNHLY and FYNNEI. The CDR3 consists of 13 residues. This clonotype occurred many times. The antigen is not known. The sequence was collected from a donor at least 40 years old with multiple myeloma. Material: a population of CD138-negative cells sorted from bone marrow. V is TRBV2 and J is TRBJ1-1; 7 nucleotides line up with TRBD1. CDR3 protein: CASILQGQTEAFF. The CDR3 region has the DNA TGTGCCAGCATCTTACAGGGGCAAACTGAAGCTTTCTTT.